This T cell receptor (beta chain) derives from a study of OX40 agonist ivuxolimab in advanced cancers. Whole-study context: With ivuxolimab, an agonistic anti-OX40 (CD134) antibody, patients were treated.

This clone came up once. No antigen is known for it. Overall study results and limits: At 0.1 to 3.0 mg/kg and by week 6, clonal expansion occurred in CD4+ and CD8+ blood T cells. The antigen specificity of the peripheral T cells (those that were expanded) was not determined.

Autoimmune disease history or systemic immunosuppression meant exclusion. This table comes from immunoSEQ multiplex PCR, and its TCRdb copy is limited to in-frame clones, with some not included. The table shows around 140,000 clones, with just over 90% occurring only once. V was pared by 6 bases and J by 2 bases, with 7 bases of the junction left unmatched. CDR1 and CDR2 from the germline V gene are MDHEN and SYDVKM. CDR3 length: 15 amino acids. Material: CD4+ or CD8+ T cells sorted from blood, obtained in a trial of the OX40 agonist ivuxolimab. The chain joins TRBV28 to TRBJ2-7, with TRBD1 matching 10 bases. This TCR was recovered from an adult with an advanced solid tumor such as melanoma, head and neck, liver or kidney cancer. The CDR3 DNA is TGTGCCAGCAGACCAGGGACAGGGGCAACCTACGAGCAGTACTTC. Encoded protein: CASRPGTGATYEQYF. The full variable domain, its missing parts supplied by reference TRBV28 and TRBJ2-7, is DVKVTQSSRYLVKRTGEKVFLECVQDMDHENMFWYRQDPGLGLRLIYFSYDVKMKEKGDIPEGYSVSREKKERFSLILESASTNQTSMYLCASRPGTGATYEQYFGPGTRLTVT.